The 19 T cell receptor beta chains below all came from one sample that was sequenced in a study of vaccination effects on CD4 cells after COVID-19. Measured with immunoSEQ multiplex PCR; TCRdb has only the in-frame clones, and not every one. This table has about 81,000 clones, about three quarters appearing once. Which antigens these TCRs recognize remains unknown. Expansion of antigen-specific CD4+ T cells with viral peptide pools was carried out by the ViraFEST assay before sequencing. When 10 to 11 days of culture had elapsed, CD4+ T cells were isolated. It was two doses of either the BNT162b2 or mRNA-1273 vaccine that participants received. The sequencing used CD4+ T cells from PBMCs cultured with HCoV-OC43 spike peptides, collected after COVID-19 vaccination. Subset noted: HCoV-OC43 spike overlapping peptide pool stimulation. Receptor source: a human donor who received a COVID-19 vaccine.

The rearrangement uses TRBV6-5 and TRBJ1-2; 8 positions agree with TRBD1. Germline CDR1 reads MNHEY; CDR2 reads SVGAGI. The CDR3 totals 14 residues. Trimming cost V 1 base and J 8 bases; bases outside gene matches: 6. The DNA for the CDR3 is TGTGCCAGCAGTTACTACAGGGGGTTAGGGGGCTACACCTTC. This sequence encodes CASSYYRGLGGYTF.

The chain uses TRBV18 and TRBJ2-3; 7 bases are shared with TRBD1. Losses at the gene ends were 0 bases for V and 4 bases for J; bases not matched to a gene: 4. Germline V gene data show CDR1 as KGHSH and CDR2 as LQKENI. This CDR3 is 15 amino acids long. CDR3: CASSPPGQGADTQYF. The CDR3 nucleotides read TGTGCCAGCTCACCACCAGGCCAGGGGGCAGATACGCAGTATTTT.

In this sample, this clone turned up once. The chain uses TRBV4-1 and TRBJ1-2; D unclear. In germline, CDR1 is MGHRA, CDR2 YSYEKL. V was pared by 4 bases and J by 6 bases, with 15 bases between. This CDR3 has 14 residues. The CDR3 bases are TGCGCCAGCAGCCCCCTCCGGGTTTCGGATGGCTACACCTTC. As protein: CASSPLRVSDGYTF.

In the case of this clone: The sample carries other DNA sequences with the same CDR3. The J gene is TRBJ1-5, the V gene TRBV6-5; 7 bases align to TRBD1. CDR3 length equals 15 residues. Germline CDR1 reads MNHEY; CDR2 reads SVGAGI. V dropped 6 bases and J dropped 2; count of bases not matched to a gene: 7. The CDR3 loop reads CASRGAGGGNQPQHF. CDR3 DNA sequence: TGTGCCAGCAGGGGGGCAGGGGGGGGCAATCAGCCCCAGCATTTT.

V gene TRBV4-3 combines with J gene TRBJ2-2; D is uncertain. Per the germline V gene, CDR1 is LGHNA and CDR2 is YSLEER. CDR3 length equals 17 residues. The V end was cut by 0 bases, the J end by 0 bases, with 11 bases between. The CDR3 bases are TGCGCCAGCAGCCAAGATTGGTCGGCAGCGAACACCGGGGAGCTGTTTTTT. It specifies CASSQDWSAANTGELFF.

The chain recombines TRBV19 with TRBJ1-2, with D uncertain. The V gene lost 6 bases and the J gene lost 8 bases, with 19 bases spanning the gap. The CDR3 consists of 14 residues. The V gene's germline CDR1 is LNHDA and CDR2 SQIVND (reference sequence). The CDR3 sequence is CASRNPGLNAGYTF. CDR3 sequence (DNA): TGTGCCAGTAGGAATCCGGGCCTTAATGCGGGCTACACCTTC. The whole variable domain, remainder taken from reference TRBV19 and TRBJ1-2, is DGGITQSPKYLFRKEGQNVTLSCEQNLNHDAMYWYRQDPGQGLRLIYYSQIVNDFQKGDIAEGYSVSREKKESFPLTVTSAQKNPTAFYLCASRNPGLNAGYTFGSGTRLTVV.

CDR3 sequence: CSVPGQGATWKNTEAFF. The CDR3 DNA reads TGCAGCGTCCCGGGACAGGGGGCCACCTGGAAGAACACTGAAGCTTTCTTT. The chain carries TRBV29-1 and TRBJ1-1, with TRBD1 identical over 12 bases. Germline V gene data show CDR1 as SQVTM and CDR2 as ANQGSEA. The V and J ends lost 6 bases and 1 base, in that order; junction bases with no gene match: 12. The CDR3 totals 17 residues.

This chain uses TRBV7-2 with TRBJ2-1; 7 nucleotides agree with TRBD1. V dropped 5 bases and J dropped 1; count of bases not matched to a gene: 11. CDR3 length: 17 amino acids. CDR1 is SGHTA, CDR2 FQGNSA, per germline. As DNA, the CDR3 is TGTGCCAGCAGCCCTCGGACAGGTTCCTGGTCCTACAATGAGCAGTTCTTC. It codes for CASSPRTGSWSYNEQFF.

The CDR3 sequence is CASSGSASWTQYF. The CDR3 nucleotides read TGTGCCAGTAGCGGGTCTGCCAGTTGGACCCAGTACTTC. This chain connects TRBV19 to TRBJ2-5; unclear D gene. V gave up 6 bases and J gave up 7 bases, with 15 bases separating them. The CDR3 length is 13 residues. The germline gives CDR1 LNHDA, CDR2 SQIVND (reference sequence).

The chain recombines TRBV5-1 with TRBJ2-2; D is ambiguous. This CDR3 is 15 amino acids long. From germline, CDR1 is SGHRS and CDR2 YFSETQ. Trimming removed 5 bases from V and 8 bases from J, with 19 bases in between. CDR3 sequence: CASRHPDNPGGELFF. DNA of the CDR3: TGCGCCAGCAGACACCCTGACAACCCAGGTGGGGAGCTGTTTTTT.

This chain uses TRBV18 with TRBJ2-3, with 9 bases identical to TRBD1. Per germline, CDR1 KGHSH and CDR2 LQKENI. The CDR3 consists of 15 residues. Germline trimming cut 3 bases from V and 4 bases from J; bases unmatched to any gene: 5. The CDR3 reads CASSPGTGGADTQYF. In DNA, the CDR3 is TGTGCCAGCTCACCCGGCACAGGGGGCGCAGATACGCAGTATTTT.

The V gene is TRBV6-1, the J gene TRBJ2-7; D possibly corresponds to TRBD1 (5 bases). Germline CDR1 MNHNS, CDR2 SASEGT. The CDR3 consists of 16 residues. Between the trimmed V and J ends, which lost 6 bases and 4 bases, there was a span of 22 bases. CDR3 sequence: CASSEPSAAGWYEQYV. In nucleotides, the CDR3 is TGTGCCAGCAGCGAACCCAGCGCGGCAGGGTGGTACGAGCAGTACGTC.

The V gene is TRBV7-2, the J gene TRBJ1-2; no clear D. This CDR3 spans 13 amino acids. Germline-derived CDR1 and CDR2 are SGHTA and FQGNSA. Trimming cost V 5 bases and J 8 bases, with 15 bases left between them. The CDR3 DNA sequence: TGTGCCAGCAGCCCGCAGCCCACTAGGGGCTACACCTTC. Translation: CASSPQPTRGYTF.

The chain carries TRBV5-4 and TRBJ2-2, with D possibly being TRBD1 (6 bases). Between the trimmed V and J ends, which lost 1 base and 0 bases, there was a span of 13 bases. The CDR3 length is 17 residues. Germline V lookup: CDR1 SGHNT, CDR2 YYREEE (reference sequence). CDR3 in amino acids: CASSLTPDRPNTGELFF. Written as DNA, the CDR3 is TGTGCCAGCAGCTTGACCCCCGACAGGCCGAACACCGGGGAGCTGTTTTTT. The whole variable domain, filled in from reference TRBV5-4 and TRBJ2-2, reads ETGVTQSPTHLIKTRGQQVTLRCSSQSGHNTVSWYQQALGQGPQFIFQYYREEENGRGNFPPRFSGLQFPNYSSELNVNALELDDSALYLCASSLTPDRPNTGELFFGEGSRLTVL.

V is TRBV6-5 and J is TRBJ2-2, with D possibly called TRBD1 or TRBD2 (7 bases each). CDR3 size: 15 residues. Trimming pared 8 bases from V and 4 bases from J, leaving 17 bases between. Germline V lookup: CDR1 MNHEY, CDR2 SVGAGI. Written as DNA, the CDR3 is TGTGCCAGCGGCAGGGGGGGCAGTCCCACCGGGGAGCTGTTTTTT. Its protein product is CASGRGGSPTGELFF.

CDR3 region: CASRDTSGGKNIQYF. Here the CDR3 DNA reads TGCGCCAGCAGGGACACTAGCGGGGGAAAAAACATTCAGTACTTC. The chain joins TRBV10-2 to TRBJ2-4, with 11 bases lining up with TRBD2. The CDR3 has 15 amino acids. J lost 4 bases, V lost 6 bases, and 5 bases had no gene match. The germline CDR1 and CDR2 sequences are WSHSY and SAAADI.

The V and J genes are TRBV27 and TRBJ2-1; TRBD1 is a possible D gene (5 bases). Germline CDR1 reads MNHEY; CDR2 reads SMNVEV (reference sequence). With 4 bases removed from V and 2 bases from J, the gap between germline ends came to 12 bases. This CDR3 spans 15 amino acids. CDR3 coding DNA: TGTGCCAGCAGTTCGACAGATACTACCTACAATGAGCAGTTCTTC. It codes for CASSSTDTTYNEQFF.

This clone was recorded only once. The CDR3 loop is CASSLDRAYEQYV. The CDR3 bases are TGTGCCAGCAGCTTAGACAGGGCTTACGAGCAGTACGTC. This chain links TRBV7-2 with TRBJ2-7, with a weak D call TRBD1 (6 bases). There are 13 residues in the CDR3. With 1 base removed from V and 4 bases from J, the gap between germline ends came to 8 bases. Germline V lookup: CDR1 SGHTA, CDR2 FQGNSA.

The chain employs TRBV12-3 or TRBV12-4 and TRBJ2-5, with a weak D call TRBD2 (6 bases). V was cut by 5 bases and J by 7 bases, with 14 bases left in between. This CDR3 comprises 13 residues. The chain's CDR3 is CASSTDAEGTQYF. The CDR3 DNA reads as TGTGCCAGCAGTACGGACGCGGAGGGGACCCAGTACTTC.